This passage covers 22 T cell receptor beta chains from one sample sequenced in a study of blood T cell repertoires in COVID-19. Only in-frame clones appear in the TCRdb table, and some are missing; sequencing was by immunoSEQ multiplex PCR. The repertoire holds some 150,000 clones, with 65% to 90% as singletons. Sequences were obtained from peripheral blood. Every receptor here comes from a man between 65 and 85 years old with acute or convalescent COVID-19.

The V call is TRBV5-4, the J call TRBJ2-1; 10 bases match TRBD2. The ends lost 3 bases at V and 4 bases at J; junction bases unmatched: 7. CDR1 is SGHNT and CDR2 is YYREEE in the germline V gene (reference sequence). This CDR3 has 16 residues. The CDR3 region is CASSSKLAGSYNEQFF. The CDR3 region has the DNA TGTGCCAGCAGCTCAAAACTAGCGGGATCATACAATGAGCAGTTCTTC. The full variable domain, in which reference TRBV5-4 and TRBJ2-1 provide the parts outside the CDR3, is ETGVTQSPTHLIKTRGQQVTLRCSSQSGHNTVSWYQQALGQGPQFIFQYYREEENGRGNFPPRFSGLQFPNYSSELNVNALELDDSALYLCASSSKLAGSYNEQFFGPGTRLTVL.

The chain recombines TRBV10-3 with TRBJ1-1; 7 bases map to TRBD1. The CDR3 length is 12 residues. Germline V gene sequence: CDR1 ENHRY, CDR2 SYGVKD. V was clipped by 10 bases and J by 6 bases; unmatched bases: 8. As DNA, the CDR3 is TGTGCCACTCAACGACAGGGCGCTGAAGCTTTCTTT. This encodes CATQRQGAEAFF.

The rearrangement joins TRBV27 to TRBJ2-7; 12 nucleotides align to TRBD2. Germline loops: CDR1 MNHEY, CDR2 SMNVEV (reference sequence). The CDR3 spans 14 residues. V lost 1 base and J lost 11; bases outside the gene matches: 6. CDR3 coding DNA: TGTGCCAGCAGTTTATATGTGACTAGCGGGAGTAAGTACTTC. The encoded protein is CASSLYVTSGSKYF.

The rearrangement links TRBV28 to TRBJ2-3, with 12 bases fitting TRBD2. Germline V CDR1 and CDR2: MDHEN, SYDVKM. V trimming: 3 bases; J trimming: 2 bases; junction bases outside the gene matches: 6. This CDR3 has 17 residues. CDR3 DNA: TGTGCCAGCAGTTTCGAGACTAGCGGGAGATCCACAGATACGCAGTATTTT. Residues: CASSFETSGRSTDTQYF.

The genes are TRBV24-1 and TRBJ1-5, with 9 bases matching TRBD1. V shed 3 bases and J 4 bases; nucleotides not matched to a gene: 6. There are 16 residues in the CDR3. Per germline, CDR1 KGHDR and CDR2 SFDVKD. The CDR3 DNA follows: TGTGCCACCAGTGATAGAGCCGGGACAGGGAATCAGCCCCAGCATTTT. Its translation is CATSDRAGTGNQPQHF.

The sample holds one count of this clone. The chain links TRBV5-6 to TRBJ1-5, with D unclear. The V gene's germline CDR1 is SGHDT and CDR2 YYEEEE. V was shortened by 3 bases and J by 3 bases, with 10 bases between the two germline ends. The CDR3 length is 14 residues. CDR3 loop: CASSSVLLNQPQHF. The CDR3 DNA is TGTGCCAGCAGCTCGGTCCTTCTCAATCAGCCCCAGCATTTT.

This sequence joins TRBV28 and TRBJ2-7; unclear D gene. V was shortened by 3 bases and J by 2 bases, with 17 bases between the two germline ends. Germline V gene lookup returns CDR1 MDHEN and CDR2 SYDVKM. The CDR3 consists of 16 residues. The CDR3 loop reads CASSFPPTSNPYEQYF. For the CDR3, the DNA is TGTGCCAGCAGTTTCCCCCCGACAAGCAACCCCTACGAGCAGTACTTC.

The chain employs TRBV28 and TRBJ2-6; tentatively, D is TRBD1 (6 bases). CDR3 size: 17 residues. Trimming took off 7 bases at V and 0 bases at J, with 16 bases between the two ends. CDR1 is MDHEN and CDR2 is SYDVKM in the germline V gene. In DNA, the CDR3 is TGTGCCAGCACCTACAGGGACCCGGTCTCTGGGGCCAACGTCCTGACTTTC. It is translated as CASTYRDPVSGANVLTF.

The rearrangement uses TRBV18 and TRBJ2-7; 15 nucleotides align to TRBD2. CDR1 KGHSH and CDR2 LQKENI come from the germline V gene. The CDR3 is made up of 18 amino acids. J gave up 0 bases and V 6 bases, and 9 bases lay outside the gene matches. CDR3 nucleotides: TGTGCCAGCTCGACCGGGACTAGCGGGAGGTACCACTCCTACGAGCAGTACTTC. This translates into CASSTGTSGRYHSYEQYF.

The chain combines TRBV5-1 with TRBJ2-5; 11 bases are a match to TRBD1. The V gene end was trimmed by 3 bases and the J gene end by 2 bases; junction bases not matched to a gene: 15. The CDR3 has 19 amino acids. Germline V gene data show CDR1 as SGHRS and CDR2 as YFSETQ. CDR3 sequence: CASSSRDRGLARLQETQYF. In DNA form, the CDR3 reads TGCGCCAGCAGCTCCCGGGACAGGGGGTTAGCGCGGCTACAAGAGACCCAGTACTTC.

The chain links TRBV5-4 to TRBJ2-5; D not resolved. This CDR3 comprises 13 residues. V was trimmed by 0 bases and J by 2 bases, leaving 5 bases between them. Germline CDR1 reads SGHNT; CDR2 reads YYREEE (reference sequence). This CDR3 reads CASSLDSQETQYF. The CDR3 DNA sequence: TGTGCCAGCAGCTTGGACAGTCAAGAGACCCAGTACTTC.

This chain links TRBV19 with TRBJ2-5; 8 bases map to TRBD1. With V trimmed by 4 bases and J by 4 bases, 11 bases remained unmatched. CDR3 size: 16 residues. Looked up from germline, CDR1 is LNHDA and CDR2 is SQIVND (reference sequence). Here the CDR3 reads CASSTRGQGDRETQYF. CDR3 coding DNA: TGTGCCAGTAGTACCCGAGGACAGGGTGATCGAGAGACCCAGTACTTC.

The chain carries TRBV28 and TRBJ2-7, with TRBD1 identical over 8 bases. This CDR3 has 14 residues. V lost 7 bases and J lost 4; bases outside the gene matches: 9. The germline gives CDR1 MDHEN, CDR2 SYDVKM. The DNA of the CDR3 is TGTGCCAGCACTCTGACAGGGGCCTCTTACGAGCAGTACTTC. The encoded protein is CASTLTGASYEQYF.

This chain uses TRBV3-1 (or the pseudogene TRBV3-2) with TRBJ1-4; 10 bases are shared with TRBD1. The germline V gene has CDR1 LGHDT and CDR2 YNNKEL (reference sequence). J lost 3 bases, V lost 4 bases, and 5 bases had no gene match. The length of the CDR3 is 16 residues. The CDR3 nucleotides are TGTGCCAGCAGCCGTGGGGGGACAGGGGCTAATGAAAAACTGTTTTTT. This codes for CASSRGGTGANEKLFF.

The chain links TRBV24-1 to TRBJ2-3, with a weak D call TRBD1 (5 bases). There are 15 residues in the CDR3. The germline V gene encodes CDR1 KGHDR and CDR2 SFDVKD. Trimming removed 4 bases at V and 2 bases at J, with 12 bases between. CDR3 coding DNA: TGTGCCACCAGTGAAGGGGCAGGCGACACAGATACGCAGTATTTT. Its protein product is CATSEGAGDTDTQYF.

V and J are TRBV27 and TRBJ2-1; 11 bases match TRBD2. CDR1 MNHEY and CDR2 SMNVEV come from the germline V gene (reference sequence). V lost 2 bases to trimming and J lost 6 bases; unmatched junction nucleotides: 6. The CDR3 is made up of 16 amino acids. CDR3 sequence reads: CASSLVLAGGPNEQFF. The CDR3, as DNA: TGTGCCAGCAGTTTAGTCCTAGCGGGAGGCCCCAATGAGCAGTTCTTC.

V is TRBV29-1 and J is TRBJ2-4; 10 nucleotides agree with TRBD1. The junction had 9 bases not matched to a gene; V was cut back by 3 bases and J by 1 base. The CDR3 has 17 amino acids. The V gene's germline CDR1 is SQVTM and CDR2 ANQGSEA. The CDR3 loop reads CSVEGQGKGLAKNIQYF. In DNA form, the CDR3 reads TGCAGCGTTGAGGGACAGGGGAAGGGTCTGGCCAAAAACATTCAGTACTTC.

The chain joins TRBV10-3 to TRBJ2-5; TRBD2 is a possible D gene (6 bases). Germline CDR1 is ENHRY and CDR2 is SYGVKD. This CDR3 spans 15 amino acids. V lost 6 bases, J lost 4 bases, and 18 bases lay in between. DNA of the CDR3: TGTGCCATCAGCCCCGGGGCGGGGCGGGGAGAGACCCAGTACTTC. It is translated as CAISPGAGRGETQYF.

The chain combines TRBV20-1 with TRBJ1-6, with 7 bases identical to TRBD1. The CDR3 is made up of 14 amino acids. Germline-derived CDR1 and CDR2 are DFQATT and SNEGSKA (reference sequence). V lost 3 bases and J lost 6; bases outside the gene matches: 5. The CDR3: CSASQGDPNSPLHF. In nucleotides, the CDR3 is TGCAGTGCTAGTCAGGGGGATCCTAATTCACCCCTCCACTTT.

This clone has only one observation. The rearrangement links TRBV27 to TRBJ2-1; TRBD1 is a possible D gene (5 bases). V lost 4 bases to trimming and J lost 8 bases, with 24 bases between them. Germline-derived CDR1 and CDR2 are MNHEY and SMNVEV (reference sequence). The CDR3 totals 17 residues. The CDR3 protein is CASSSPWGQMMGDEQFF. The CDR3 DNA sequence: TGTGCCAGCAGTTCTCCCTGGGGCCAGATGATGGGCGATGAGCAGTTCTTC.

This clone was observed a single time. Within the sample, other DNA sequences also encode this same CDR3. CDR3 DNA: TGTGCCAGCAGTTTAGCGGGTGCGAACACCGGGGAGCTGTTTTTT. This codes for CASSLAGANTGELFF. The rearrangement uses TRBV27 and TRBJ2-2; a possible D gene is TRBD2 (5 bases). The CDR3 consists of 15 residues. V dropped 2 bases and J dropped 0 bases, with 7 bases sitting between them. The germline gives CDR1 MNHEY, CDR2 SMNVEV (reference sequence).

This clone was picked up a small number of times. The chain carries TRBV19 and TRBJ2-7, with 10 bases that match TRBD2. This CDR3 is built from 16 residues. Trimming at V came to 6 bases and at J to 6 bases, leaving 14 bases not matched to a gene. The V gene's germline CDR1 is LNHDA and CDR2 SQIVND (reference sequence). The CDR3, as DNA: TGTGCCAGTAGCCAAACGACCAGCGGGAGGGCCGTCGAGCAGTACTTC. It is translated as CASSQTTSGRAVEQYF.